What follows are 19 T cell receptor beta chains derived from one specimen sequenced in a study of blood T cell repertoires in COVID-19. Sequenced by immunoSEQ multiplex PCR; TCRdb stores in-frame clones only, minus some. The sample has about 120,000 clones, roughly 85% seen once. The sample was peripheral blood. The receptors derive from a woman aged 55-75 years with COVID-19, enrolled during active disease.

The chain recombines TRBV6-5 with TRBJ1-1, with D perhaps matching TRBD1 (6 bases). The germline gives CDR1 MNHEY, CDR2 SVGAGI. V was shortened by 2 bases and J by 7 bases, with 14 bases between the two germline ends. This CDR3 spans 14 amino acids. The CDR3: CASSYGRGGDEAFF. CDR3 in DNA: TGTGCCAGCAGTTACGGCAGGGGTGGGGATGAAGCTTTCTTT.

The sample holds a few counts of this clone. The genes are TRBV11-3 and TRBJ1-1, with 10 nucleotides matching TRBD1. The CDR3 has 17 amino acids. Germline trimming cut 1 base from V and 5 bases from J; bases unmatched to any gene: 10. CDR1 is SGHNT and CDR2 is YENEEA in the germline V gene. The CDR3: CASSLGSPGQGRTEAFF. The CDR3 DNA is TGTGCCAGCAGCTTAGGGTCTCCGGGACAGGGGCGGACTGAAGCTTTCTTT.

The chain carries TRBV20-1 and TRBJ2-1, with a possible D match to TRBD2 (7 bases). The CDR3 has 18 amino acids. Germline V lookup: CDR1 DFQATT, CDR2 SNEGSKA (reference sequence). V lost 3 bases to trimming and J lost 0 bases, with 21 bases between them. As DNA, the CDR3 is TGCAGTGCTAGTACGGGGGGCCTTATCCTAAGCTCCTACAATGAGCAGTTCTTC. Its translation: CSASTGGLILSSYNEQFF.

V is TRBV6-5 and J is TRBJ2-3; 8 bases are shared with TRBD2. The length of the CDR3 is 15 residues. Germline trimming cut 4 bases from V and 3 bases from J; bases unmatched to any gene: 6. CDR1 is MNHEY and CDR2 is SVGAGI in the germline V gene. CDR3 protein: CASSLAGLGTDTQYF. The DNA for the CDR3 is TGTGCCAGCAGTTTAGCGGGACTAGGGACAGATACGCAGTATTTT.

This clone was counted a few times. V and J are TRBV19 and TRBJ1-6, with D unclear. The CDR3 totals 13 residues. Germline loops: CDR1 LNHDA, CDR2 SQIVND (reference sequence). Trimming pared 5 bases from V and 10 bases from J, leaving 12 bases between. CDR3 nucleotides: TGTGCCAGTAGTCAGACCCCGGGATCACCCCTCCACTTT. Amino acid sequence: CASSQTPGSPLHF.

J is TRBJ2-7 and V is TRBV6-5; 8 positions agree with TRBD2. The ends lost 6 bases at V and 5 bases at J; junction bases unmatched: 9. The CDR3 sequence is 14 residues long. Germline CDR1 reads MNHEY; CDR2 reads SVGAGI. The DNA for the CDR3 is TGTGCCAGCAGCACTGGCGGGGGGCCCCACGAGCAGTACTTC. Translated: CASSTGGGPHEQYF.

The CDR3 protein is CASSPGGLAGSEQYF. The CDR3 DNA sequence: TGTGCCAGCAGCCCCGGTGGACTAGCGGGGAGCGAGCAGTACTTC. The chain combines TRBV11-2 with TRBJ2-7; 12 bases are a match to TRBD2. CDR1 is SGHAT and CDR2 is FQNNGV in the germline V gene. The CDR3 extends over 15 amino acids. V was pared by 5 bases and J by 6 bases, with 8 bases of the junction left unmatched.

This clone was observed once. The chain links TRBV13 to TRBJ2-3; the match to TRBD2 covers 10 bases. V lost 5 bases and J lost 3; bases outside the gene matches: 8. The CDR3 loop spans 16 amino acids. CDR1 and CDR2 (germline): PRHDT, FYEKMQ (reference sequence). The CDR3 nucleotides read TGTGCCAGCAGCCTTAGATTAGCGGGGGGAACAGATACGCAGTATTTT. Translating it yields CASSLRLAGGTDTQYF. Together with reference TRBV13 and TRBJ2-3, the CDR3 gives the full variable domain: AAGVIQSPRHLIKEKRETATLKCYPIPRHDTVYWYQQGPGQDPQFLISFYEKMQSDKGSIPDRFSAQQFSDYHSELNMSSLELGDSALYFCASSLRLAGGTDTQYFGPGTRLTVL.

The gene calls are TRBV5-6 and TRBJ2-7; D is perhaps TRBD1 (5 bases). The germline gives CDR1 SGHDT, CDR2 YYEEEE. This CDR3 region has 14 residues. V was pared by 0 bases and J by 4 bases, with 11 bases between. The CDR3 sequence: CASSLVPGSYEQYF. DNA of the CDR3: TGTGCCAGCAGCTTGGTGCCAGGGTCGTACGAGCAGTACTTC.

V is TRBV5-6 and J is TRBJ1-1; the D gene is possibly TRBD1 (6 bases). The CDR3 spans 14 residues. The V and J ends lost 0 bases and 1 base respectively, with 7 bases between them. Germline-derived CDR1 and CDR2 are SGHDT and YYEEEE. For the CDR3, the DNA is TGTGCCAGCAGCTTGGCACAGGGGAACACTGAAGCTTTCTTT. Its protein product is CASSLAQGNTEAFF.

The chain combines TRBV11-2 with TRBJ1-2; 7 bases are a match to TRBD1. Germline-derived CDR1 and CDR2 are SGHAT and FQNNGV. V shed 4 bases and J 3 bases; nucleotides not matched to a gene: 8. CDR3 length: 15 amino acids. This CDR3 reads CASSSIQGFHYGYTF. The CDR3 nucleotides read TGTGCCAGCAGCTCCATACAGGGGTTCCACTATGGCTACACCTTC.

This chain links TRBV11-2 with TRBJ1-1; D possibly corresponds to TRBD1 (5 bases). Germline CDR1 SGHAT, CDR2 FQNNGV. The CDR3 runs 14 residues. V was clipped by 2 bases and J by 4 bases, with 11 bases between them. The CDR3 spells CASSLLGRATEAFF. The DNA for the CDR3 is TGTGCCAGCAGCTTACTTGGCAGGGCCACTGAAGCTTTCTTT.

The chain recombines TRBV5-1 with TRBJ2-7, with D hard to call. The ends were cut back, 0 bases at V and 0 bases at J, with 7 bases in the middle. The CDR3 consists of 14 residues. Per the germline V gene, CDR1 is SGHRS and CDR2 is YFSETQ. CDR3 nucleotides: TGCGCCAGCAGCTTGGGGAGTGGCTCCTACGAGCAGTACTTC. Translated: CASSLGSGSYEQYF.

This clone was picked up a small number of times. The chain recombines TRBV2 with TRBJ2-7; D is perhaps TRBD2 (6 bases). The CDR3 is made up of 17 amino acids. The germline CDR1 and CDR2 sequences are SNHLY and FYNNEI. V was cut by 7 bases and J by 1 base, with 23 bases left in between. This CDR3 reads CASNEAMGLARSYEQYF. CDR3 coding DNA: TGTGCCAGCAATGAGGCCATGGGTCTAGCGCGGTCCTACGAGCAGTACTTC.

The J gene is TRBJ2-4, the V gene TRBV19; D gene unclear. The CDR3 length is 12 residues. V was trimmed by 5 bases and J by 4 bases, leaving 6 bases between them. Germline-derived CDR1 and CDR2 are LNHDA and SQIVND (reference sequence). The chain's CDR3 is CASSPSKNIQYF. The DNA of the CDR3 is TGTGCCAGTAGTCCCAGTAAAAACATTCAGTACTTC. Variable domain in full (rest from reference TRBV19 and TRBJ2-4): DGGITQSPKYLFRKEGQNVTLSCEQNLNHDAMYWYRQDPGQGLRLIYYSQIVNDFQKGDIAEGYSVSREKKESFPLTVTSAQKNPTAFYLCASSPSKNIQYFGAGTRLSVL.

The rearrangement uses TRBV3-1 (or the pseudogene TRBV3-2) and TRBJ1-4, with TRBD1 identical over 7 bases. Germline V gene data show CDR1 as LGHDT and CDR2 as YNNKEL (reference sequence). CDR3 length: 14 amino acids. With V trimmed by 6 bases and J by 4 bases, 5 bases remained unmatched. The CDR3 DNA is TGTGCCAGCAGTCCCGGGACAGTTAATGAAAAACTGTTTTTT. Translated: CASSPGTVNEKLFF.

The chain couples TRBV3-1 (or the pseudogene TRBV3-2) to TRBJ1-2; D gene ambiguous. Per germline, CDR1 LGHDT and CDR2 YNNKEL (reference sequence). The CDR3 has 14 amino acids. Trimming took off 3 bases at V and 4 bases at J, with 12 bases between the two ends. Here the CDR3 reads CASSQNPGGYGYTF. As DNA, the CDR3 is TGTGCCAGCAGCCAGAATCCGGGTGGCTATGGCTACACCTTC.

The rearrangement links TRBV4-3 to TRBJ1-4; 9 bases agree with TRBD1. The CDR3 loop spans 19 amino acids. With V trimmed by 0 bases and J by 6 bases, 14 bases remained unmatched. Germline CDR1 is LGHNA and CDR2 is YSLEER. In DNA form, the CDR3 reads TGCGCCAGCAGCCAAGAGGTGTTAGGGACAGGGAGTTTTCATGAAAAACTGTTTTTT. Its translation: CASSQEVLGTGSFHEKLFF.

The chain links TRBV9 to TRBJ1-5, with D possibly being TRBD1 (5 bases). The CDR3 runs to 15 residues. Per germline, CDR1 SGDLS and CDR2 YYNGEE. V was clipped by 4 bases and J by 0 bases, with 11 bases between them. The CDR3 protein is CASSPGGFSNQPQHF. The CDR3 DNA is TGTGCCAGCAGCCCCGGGGGGTTTAGCAATCAGCCCCAGCATTTT.